One and the same sample provided the 31 T cell receptor beta chains below, sequenced in a study of shared clonotypes between healthy human individuals. Assay used: immunoSEQ multiplex PCR; TCRdb lists only in-frame clones, some missing. The sample includes some 1 million clones, 65% to 80% of them seen just once. The sequenced material came from memory CD4+ T cells sorted from blood. The subset was: CD45RA-negative fraction. All receptors come from a man between 18 and 35 years old in good health.

The chain is built from TRBV7-2 and TRBJ1-2, with D possibly being TRBD1 (6 bases). Germline V gene data show CDR1 as SGHTA and CDR2 as FQGNSA. CDR3 size: 14 residues. V lost 5 bases to trimming and J lost 6 bases, with 16 bases between them. This CDR3 is CASSPDWGQDGYTF. Here the CDR3 DNA reads TGTGCCAGCAGCCCCGACTGGGGACAAGATGGCTACACCTTC.

This chain uses TRBV5-4 with TRBJ2-7; D may be TRBD2 (6 bases). Trimming removed 0 bases from V and 4 bases from J, with 8 bases in between. CDR3 length: 13 amino acids. The germline gives CDR1 SGHNT, CDR2 YYREEE (reference sequence). This CDR3 is CASSLGDWYEQYF. CDR3 DNA: TGTGCCAGCAGCTTGGGGGACTGGTACGAGCAGTACTTC.

This chain uses TRBV7-9 with TRBJ2-5; D uncertain. V lost 6 bases, J lost 5 bases, and 13 bases lay in between. Germline V gives CDR1 SEHNR, CDR2 FQNEAQ (reference sequence). This CDR3 spans 13 amino acids. The CDR3 nucleotides are TGTGCCAGCAGTTCCCTTGCCTGGGAGACCCAGTACTTC. Translation gives CASSSLAWETQYF.

V and J are TRBV5-6 and TRBJ2-2; TRBD2 aligns across 12 bases. CDR3 length: 17 residues. CDR1 is SGHDT and CDR2 is YYEEEE in the germline V gene. V lost 6 bases and J lost 0; bases outside the gene matches: 6. The CDR3 DNA follows: TGTGCCAGCATCCGAGGACTAGCGGGATCGAACACCGGGGAGCTGTTTTTT. This sequence encodes CASIRGLAGSNTGELFF.

This chain connects TRBV9 to TRBJ2-2, with 9 bases matching TRBD2. V was clipped by 0 bases and J by 3 bases; unmatched bases: 6. This CDR3 is 17 amino acids long. The germline V gene has CDR1 SGDLS and CDR2 YYNGEE. In nucleotides, the CDR3 is TGTGCCAGCAGCGTAGGGTTAGCGGGGGAAGACACCGGGGAGCTGTTTTTT. Protein product: CASSVGLAGEDTGELFF.

This clone has only one observation. This sequence joins TRBV5-1 and TRBJ2-2, with 7 bases aligning to TRBD2. After removal of 8 bases from V and 2 bases from J, the junction contained 9 bases not matched to a gene. The CDR3 covers 15 residues. Germline V gene sequence: CDR1 SGHRS, CDR2 YFSETQ. In DNA form, the CDR3 reads TGCGCCAGTTGGGAGGGGAGCCTTAACACCGGGGAGCTGTTTTTT. Its protein is CASWEGSLNTGELFF.

The chain couples TRBV7-2 to TRBJ2-5, with 11 bases aligning to TRBD2. After removal of 6 bases from V and 2 bases from J, the junction contained 8 bases not matched to a gene. Germline assignment: CDR1 SGHTA and CDR2 FQGNSA. The CDR3 runs to 16 residues. CDR3 protein: CASRPSSGRLQETQYF. CDR3 coding DNA: TGTGCCAGCAGGCCATCTAGCGGGAGGCTACAAGAGACCCAGTACTTC.

This chain links TRBV5-1 with TRBJ2-3; 8 bases are a match to TRBD1. The CDR3 contains 14 residues. The junction had 7 bases not matched to a gene; V was cut back by 5 bases and J by 5 bases. Per germline, CDR1 SGHRS and CDR2 YFSETQ. The CDR3 nucleotides read TGCGCCAGCAGTTTTGGACAGGGTCAAGATACGCAGTATTTT. This encodes CASSFGQGQDTQYF.

The V and J genes are TRBV4-3 and TRBJ1-1; 8 bases map to TRBD1. V was pared by 4 bases and J by 7 bases, with 11 bases of the junction left unmatched. CDR1 and CDR2 (germline): LGHNA, YSLEER. This CDR3 comprises 15 residues. Written as DNA, the CDR3 is TGCGCCAGCAGCCCTGCTACCGGGACAGGCCTTGAAGCTTTCTTT. This codes for CASSPATGTGLEAFF.

The gene calls are TRBV28 and TRBJ1-2; no definite D call. There are 15 residues in the CDR3. V gave up 2 bases and J gave up 2 bases, with 12 bases separating them. The germline V gene encodes CDR1 MDHEN and CDR2 SYDVKM. The CDR3 bases are TGTGCCAGCAGTTTACGGGCCCCGGGGAACTATGGCTACACCTTC. Translating it yields CASSLRAPGNYGYTF.

The chain carries TRBV13 and TRBJ2-7; 8 nucleotides match TRBD1. Trimming at V came to 3 bases and at J to 6 bases, leaving 7 bases not matched to a gene. From germline, CDR1 is PRHDT and CDR2 FYEKMQ (reference sequence). The CDR3 extends over 14 amino acids. The CDR3 nucleotides are TGTGCCAGCAGCTTTAGACAGGGGCAACGCGAGCAGTACTTC. Translation: CASSFRQGQREQYF.

This clone was counted between two and nine times. CDR3 sequence reads: CASSHTRAYSYEQYF. The CDR3 coding sequence is TGTGCCAGCAGCCACACCAGAGCATACTCCTACGAGCAGTACTTC. The chain uses TRBV7-2 and TRBJ2-7; D is uncertain. Germline V gene lookup returns CDR1 SGHTA and CDR2 FQGNSA. The CDR3 loop spans 15 amino acids. Trimming took off 5 bases at V and 0 bases at J, with 14 bases between the two ends.

V usage is TRBV30 and J usage is TRBJ1-1; 7 nucleotides align to TRBD1. From germline, CDR1 is GTSNPN and CDR2 SVGIG (reference sequence). This CDR3 spans 14 amino acids. Trimming cost V 8 bases and J 4 bases; bases outside gene matches: 13. CDR3 nucleotides: TGTGCCCTAACCCGACAGGGATTGGCCACTGAAGCTTTCTTT. This translates into CALTRQGLATEAFF.

The J gene is TRBJ2-3, the V gene TRBV19, with TRBD2 identical over 13 bases. V was clipped by 5 bases and J by 2 bases; unmatched bases: 7. Germline V gene lookup returns CDR1 LNHDA and CDR2 SQIVND (reference sequence). This CDR3 is 17 amino acids long. The CDR3 coding sequence is TGTGCCAGTAGTCCAGGACTAGCGGGAGCCCCCACAGATACGCAGTATTTT. This translates into CASSPGLAGAPTDTQYF. The full variable domain, rest sourced from reference TRBV19 and TRBJ2-3, is DGGITQSPKYLFRKEGQNVTLSCEQNLNHDAMYWYRQDPGQGLRLIYYSQIVNDFQKGDIAEGYSVSREKKESFPLTVTSAQKNPTAFYLCASSPGLAGAPTDTQYFGPGTRLTVL.

The chain couples TRBV5-1 to TRBJ1-2, with D maybe TRBD1 (6 bases). Per germline, CDR1 SGHRS and CDR2 YFSETQ. The CDR3 has 15 residues. V lost 0 bases and J 4 bases, leaving 13 bases between the germline ends. As DNA, the CDR3 is TGCGCCAGCAGCTTGGGTCAGGGGAGAGGCTATGGCTACACCTTC. Translation: CASSLGQGRGYGYTF.

This chain connects TRBV6-1 to TRBJ2-5; D may match TRBD1 or TRBD2 (5 bases each). V was clipped by 2 bases and J by 11 bases, with 12 bases between them. Germline CDR1 is MNHNS and CDR2 is SASEGT. The CDR3 is made up of 12 amino acids. This chain's CDR3 is CASSERGRGQYF. The CDR3 DNA sequence: TGTGCCAGCAGTGAAAGGGGCCGCGGGCAGTACTTC.

The chain carries TRBV10-3 and TRBJ2-7; D gene ambiguous. This CDR3 region has 12 residues. Germline V gene data show CDR1 as ENHRY and CDR2 as SYGVKD. V lost 3 bases to trimming and J lost 5 bases, with 8 bases between them. The CDR3 DNA follows: TGTGCCATCAGTGATCGGACGGACGAGCAGTACTTC. Translation gives CAISDRTDEQYF.

This chain links TRBV19 with TRBJ2-5; D gene uncertain. The CDR3 is made up of 13 amino acids. V dropped 3 bases and J dropped 5 bases, with 10 bases sitting between them. Per germline, CDR1 LNHDA and CDR2 SQIVND (reference sequence). Here the CDR3 reads CASSIARQETQYF. The CDR3 DNA sequence: TGTGCCAGTAGTATCGCTAGGCAGGAGACCCAGTACTTC.

This clone was counted a few times. The chain has TRBV6-1 and TRBJ2-6, with D unclear. V lost 0 bases, J lost 4 bases, and 13 bases lay in between. The length of the CDR3 is 17 residues. Germline V CDR1 and CDR2: MNHNS, SASEGT. The CDR3 region is CASSEALLGRGANVLTF. The CDR3 DNA reads as TGTGCCAGCAGTGAAGCGCTTCTGGGAAGGGGGGCCAACGTCCTGACTTTC.

J is TRBJ2-7 and V is TRBV23-1; 9 bases align to TRBD2. TRBV23-1 qualifies as an ORF whose function is uncertain. CDR3 size: 16 residues. Trimming took 4 bases from V and 1 from J; bases not matched to a gene: 8. The CDR3, as DNA: TGCGCCAGCAGTCGACCGACTAGCGGAATTTCCTACGAGCAGTACTTC. Protein sequence: CASSRPTSGISYEQYF.

The V call is TRBV9, the J call TRBJ1-2; no definite D call. Germline V lookup: CDR1 SGDLS, CDR2 YYNGEE. The CDR3 extends over 15 amino acids. The germline V and J ends were trimmed by 3 bases and 4 bases, with 16 bases remaining between them. The CDR3 nucleotides read TGTGCCAGCAGCGCCGGAATCACGGAGGCCTATGGCTACACCTTC. Its translation: CASSAGITEAYGYTF.

This clone has a handful of counts. This rearrangement joins TRBV13 to TRBJ2-1; 9 bases are shared with TRBD2. Germline-derived CDR1 and CDR2 are PRHDT and FYEKMQ (reference sequence). The trim removed 3 bases at V and 7 bases at J, leaving 7 bases unmatched. This CDR3 contains 15 residues. Here the CDR3 DNA reads TGTGCCAGCAGCTTTGTTCTAGCGGGAAATAATGAGCAGTTCTTC. Its translation: CASSFVLAGNNEQFF.

The gene calls are TRBV12-5 and TRBJ2-2; the D gene is possibly TRBD1 (6 bases). The length of the CDR3 is 15 residues. V gave up 2 bases and J gave up 3 bases, with 10 bases separating them. Germline V gene data show CDR1 as LGHNT and CDR2 as FRNRAP. The CDR3 nucleotides are TGTGCTAGTGGTTTGAGGTCAGGGGACACCGGGGAGCTGTTTTTT. The encoded protein is CASGLRSGDTGELFF. Using reference TRBV12-5 and TRBJ2-2 for the parts outside the CDR3, the full variable domain is DARVTQTPRHKVTEMGQEVTMRCQPILGHNTVFWYRQTMMQGLELLAYFRNRAPLDDSGMPKDRFSAEMPDATLATLKIQPSEPRDSAVYFCASGLRSGDTGELFFGEGSRLTVL.

This clone has more than one count but fewer than ten. This chain joins TRBV30 and TRBJ1-1; 9 bases align to TRBD1. The germline V gene has CDR1 GTSNPN and CDR2 SVGIG (reference sequence). V lost 1 base and J lost 7; bases outside the gene matches: 7. The CDR3 extends over 14 amino acids. The DNA of the CDR3 is TGTGCCTGGAGTGATGGGACAGGGTGGTTTGAAGCTTTCTTT. Encoded protein: CAWSDGTGWFEAFF.

V usage is TRBV5-6 and J usage is TRBJ2-5, with TRBD2 matching 7 bases. V was pared by 3 bases and J by 5 bases, with 7 bases of the junction left unmatched. Germline V gene sequence: CDR1 SGHDT, CDR2 YYEEEE. The CDR3 covers 14 residues. The CDR3 loop reads CASSSLTGGETQYF. CDR3 DNA sequence: TGTGCCAGCAGCTCATTGACCGGGGGGGAGACCCAGTACTTC.

The DNA of the CDR3 is TGCGCCAGCAGCCAAACATTGACTAGCGGGAGTCGGACAGATACGCAGTATTTT. Residues: CASSQTLTSGSRTDTQYF. The rearrangement links TRBV4-3 to TRBJ2-3, with 12 positions matching TRBD2. The CDR3 is 18 amino acids. The germline gives CDR1 LGHNA, CDR2 YSLEER. Trimming cost V 2 bases and J 3 bases; bases outside gene matches: 9.

The rearrangement links TRBV5-6 to TRBJ1-1, with D unclear. V dropped 2 bases and J dropped 5 bases, with 13 bases sitting between them. Germline values: CDR1 SGHDT, CDR2 YYEEEE. The CDR3 length is 14 residues. CDR3 protein: CASSFQVRGTEAFF. In nucleotides, the CDR3 is TGTGCCAGCAGCTTTCAGGTACGGGGAACTGAAGCTTTCTTT.

The rearrangement uses TRBV6-1 and TRBJ1-2; 7 positions agree with TRBD1. Germline CDR1 is MNHNS and CDR2 is SASEGT. The length of the CDR3 is 14 residues. The V and J ends lost 4 bases and 6 bases, in that order; junction bases with no gene match: 8. DNA for the CDR3: TGTGCCAGCAGTGGGACAGGTCTACCTAATGGCTACACCTTC. It yields the protein CASSGTGLPNGYTF.

In regard to this clone: Other DNA sequences from this sample encode an identical CDR3 as well. The CDR3 spells CASSIGTGDSPLHF. As DNA, the CDR3 is TGTGCCAGTAGTATTGGGACAGGGGATTCACCCCTCCACTTT. This chain connects TRBV19 to TRBJ1-6; 10 nucleotides match TRBD1. Trimming took 3 bases from V and 8 from J; bases not matched to a gene: 1. The germline gives CDR1 LNHDA, CDR2 SQIVND (reference sequence). The CDR3 has 14 residues. Variable domain in full (rest from reference TRBV19 and TRBJ1-6): DGGITQSPKYLFRKEGQNVTLSCEQNLNHDAMYWYRQDPGQGLRLIYYSQIVNDFQKGDIAEGYSVSREKKESFPLTVTSAQKNPTAFYLCASSIGTGDSPLHFGNGTRLTVT.

The CDR3 here is CASSQFGLTEAFF. CDR3 bases: TGCGCCAGCAGTCAGTTCGGGCTCACTGAAGCTTTCTTT. The V call is TRBV5-1, the J call TRBJ1-1; D call uncertain. Germline V lookup: CDR1 SGHRS, CDR2 YFSETQ. This CDR3 contains 13 residues. Trimming took 5 bases from V and 4 from J, leaving 12 bases between them.

The chain carries TRBV7-9 and TRBJ2-2, with a weak D call TRBD2 (5 bases). V was cut by 5 bases and J by 7 bases, with 8 bases left in between. CDR1 and CDR2 (germline): SEHNR, FQNEAQ (reference sequence). CDR3 length equals 12 residues. The CDR3 coding sequence is TGTGCCAGCAGCGAAGCGGTCGGGGAGCTGTTTTTT. Translation gives CASSEAVGELFF.